The following is a T cell receptor (beta chain) sequence with its context. Its antigen is unidentified. Assay used: immunoSEQ multiplex PCR; TCRdb lists only in-frame clones, some missing. The data contain approximately 7,900 clones, roughly 76% of them seen just once; the ten biggest clones take up 4.9%. The CDR3 loop spans 17 amino acids. J gave up 4 bases and V 2 bases, and 5 bases lay outside the gene matches. The V gene's germline CDR1 is LNHDA and CDR2 SQIVND (reference sequence). This sample stems from a study of T cell repertoires in ileal Crohn's disease. Study-wide results and limits: Endoscopic recurrence occurred in every patient whose clonality exceeded 26.8%.

The sequencing input was ileal tissue. This clonotype was obtained from an adult with Crohn's disease. The gene calls are TRBV19 and TRBJ2-3; 14 nucleotides align to TRBD2. This CDR3 reads CASSIQGLAGVADTQYF. The CDR3 region has the DNA TGTGCCAGTAGTATACAGGGACTAGCGGGAGTAGCAGATACGCAGTATTTT.